A selection of T cell receptor beta chains follows, all from one sample in a study of T cells in Graves' hyperthyroidism and ophthalmopathy. In TCRdb, the multiplex PCR reads were re-called with MiXCR into one record per CDR3 protein. This sample has approximately 870,000 distinct CDR3 sequences, with roughly 37% found just once. The sequenced sample consisted of blood. The receptors originated from a young man with Graves' hyperthyroidism. CDR3s include the opening cysteine and the closing phenylalanine or tryptophan. A D gene is named only where the DNA matches it firmly. Size is stated for part of the rows, as once, few or many counts, or as a class when the clone is expanded.

TRBJ2-5 NA TRBV29-1 NA TGCAGCGTTGATCCCCAGGGAGAGACCCAGTACTTC CSVDPQGETQYF
TRBJ2-7 NA TRBV15 NA TGTGCCACCAGCAGTAGGTCCCGGCAGGGGCGGGCCTACGAGCAGTACTTC CATSSRSRQGRAYEQYF
TRBJ1-1 NA TRBV7-9 TRBD1 TGTGCCAGCAGCCCGACCCCGGGACAGGGCGTGGGTAACGCTGAAGCTTTCTTT CASSPTPGQGVGNAEAFF
TRBJ2-7 NA TRBV10-3 TRBD2 TGTGCCAGCAGTTTTTGGACTAGCGGGGGTCACGAGCAGTACTTC CASSFWTSGGHEQYF
TRBJ1-1 few TRBV5-6 NA TGTGCCAGCAGCTTAATCGGACTGGACGACACTGAAGCTTTCTTT CASSLIGLDDTEAFF
TRBJ1-1 NA TRBV7-8 NA TGTGCCAGCGGGACATGGAGCACTGAAGCTTCCTTT CASGTWSTEASF
TRBJ2-7 many TRBV9 NA TGTGCCAGCAGCGTAGAGGGCCAGGGACGCGAGCAGTACTTC CASSVEGQGREQYF
TRBJ1-5 NA TRBV5-1 NA TGCGCCAGCAGCTTGGGCAACACCAATCAGCCCCAGCATTTT CASSLGNTNQPQHF
TRBJ2-7 few TRBV12-3/TRBV12-4 NA TGTGCCAGCAGTCCACACGCCCAGGGGCCCTCCTACGAGCAGTACTTC CASSPHAQGPSYEQYF
TRBJ1-5 many TRBV20-1 TRBD1 TGCAGTGCTATGACAGGGGGCGCGCAGCCCCAGCATTTT CSAMTGGAQPQHF
TRBJ1-3 many TRBV20-1 NA TGCAGTGCGCGTGCGGCAGGAAAAAACACCATATATTTT CSARAAGKNTIYF
TRBJ2-2 NA TRBV19 NA TGTGCCAGTAGTAATCAGGGAACCGGGGAGCTGTTTTTT CASSNQGTGELFF
TRBJ1-6 many TRBV11-1 TRBD1 TGTGCCAGCAGCGAAGCCGGGACAGGGGGCGATTCACCCCTCCACTTT CASSEAGTGGDSPLHF
TRBJ2-5 few TRBV7-2 TRBD2 TGTGCCAGCAGCCAGGGACTAGCGGGGGGCGTAACGGAGACCCAGTACTTC CASSQGLAGGVTETQYF
TRBJ2-7 NA TRBV7-9 TRBD2 TGTGCCAGCAGTCGGGTAGCGGGAGGGCCCGACGAGCAGTACTTC CASSRVAGGPDEQYF
TRBJ1-4 once TRBV7-9 NA TGTGCCAGCAGCTTAGTCTCACAGGCAGCTAATGAAAAACTGTTTTTT CASSLVSQAANEKLFF
TRBJ2-2 few TRBV11-3 TRBD1 TGTGCCAGCAGCTCATACAGGGGGCAGGACGGGGAGCTGTTTTTT CASSSYRGQDGELFF
TRBJ2-5 NA TRBV6-5 NA TGTGCCACAGCCGGGCCTGGGGAGACCCAGTACTTC CATAGPGETQYF
TRBJ2-6 NA TRBV10-3 NA TGTGCCAGCTCACCAGTAGGAGGGACTGGGGCCAACGTCCTGACTTTC CASSPVGGTGANVLTF
TRBJ1-1 once TRBV10-3 NA TGTGCCAGCAGTGAAGCGGAATGGGGCACTGAAGCTTTCTTT CASSEAEWGTEAFF
TRBJ2-7 NA TRBV7-9 TRBD1 TGTGCCAGCAGCTTAGCCGGGACAGGGTATTACGAGCAGTACTTC CASSLAGTGYYEQYF
TRBJ2-5 NA TRBV6-2/TRBV6-3 TRBD2 TGTGCCAGCAGTTACGGGTCGCGGGGGGGATACCAAGAGACCCAGTACTTC CASSYGSRGGYQETQYF
TRBJ2-5 NA TRBV19 NA TGTGCCAGTGCAAAGCGGACCCAAGAGACCCAGTACTTC CASAKRTQETQYF
TRBJ2-2 once TRBV14 NA TGTGCCAGCAGCCAAGTAAACCCCACCGGGGAGCTGTTTTTT CASSQVNPTGELFF
TRBJ2-5 few TRBV4-3 NA TGCGCCAGCAGCCAAGAACCTGGAGAGACCCAGTACTTC CASSQEPGETQYF
TRBJ2-2 NA TRBV5-4 NA TGTGCCAGCAGTAGAGACACCGGGGAGCTGGTTTTT CASSRDTGELVF
TRBJ2-7 NA TRBV7-9 TRBD1 TGTGCCAGCAGCCGGACAGGGGGTGATTTCGAGCAGTACTTC CASSRTGGDFEQYF
TRBJ2-2 NA TRBV6-6 NA TGTGCCAGCAGCACCCCGGGGACGAACACCGGGGAGCTGTTTTTT CASSTPGTNTGELFF
TRBJ1-1 NA TRBV7-2 TRBD1 TGTGCCAGCAGCCTTCAACCAGGGGGGAACACTGAAGCTTTCTTT CASSLQPGGNTEAFF
TRBJ1-2 many TRBV7-2 NA TGTGCCAGCAGCTTTGGGTTGTATGGCTACACCTTC CASSFGLYGYTF
TRBJ1-2 few TRBV5-1 TRBD1 TGTGCCAGCAGCTTACCTTTTACAGGGGAGCATGGCTACACCTTC CASSLPFTGEHGYTF
TRBJ2-2 many TRBV10-3 NA TGTGCCATCAGTGAGAGGGACTCGGCGAACACCGGGGAGCTGTTTTTT CAISERDSANTGELFF
TRBJ2-7 NA TRBV20-1 TRBD2 TGCAGTGCTAGACCCCCTTGGGTAGCGGGAGCTTACGAGCAGTACTTC CSARPPWVAGAYEQYF
TRBJ2-7 many TRBV10-3 NA TGTGCCATCAGTGACTCGGCGACAGCCTACGAGCAGTACTTC CAISDSATAYEQYF
TRBJ1-1 NA TRBV7-9 NA TGTGCCAGCAGCTCGCGTACCGGGGGGTCCAACACTGAAGCTTTCTTT CASSSRTGGSNTEAFF
TRBJ1-2 NA TRBV29-1 NA TGCAGCGTTGGGACAGCGCTTGGTGGCTACACCTTC CSVGTALGGYTF
TRBJ1-1 many TRBV7-9 NA TGTGCCAGCAGCTTTATTGTTAACACTGAAGCTTTCTTT CASSFIVNTEAFF
TRBJ1-3 NA TRBV7-2 TRBD1 TGTGCCAGCAGCTCAGGACAGGGGGCTGTCGGAAACACCATATATTTT CASSSGQGAVGNTIYF
TRBJ2-2 once TRBV20-1 NA TGCAGTGCTGGCGTTAGCCGGAACACCGGGGAGCTGTTTTTT CSAGVSRNTGELFF
TRBJ2-5 NA TRBV5-1 NA TGCGCCAGCAGCGAACCGGCGGGCCCGCTCCAAGAGACCCAGTACTTC CASSEPAGPLQETQYF
TRBJ1-1 NA TRBV14 TRBD1 TGTGCCAGCAGCCCCCTGGGGTTAGGGGGCAGACAAGCTTTCTTT CASSPLGLGGRQAFF
TRBJ2-7 few TRBV12-3/TRBV12-4 TRBD1 TGTGCCAGCAGTTCCGGGACAGGGAGGGGAGAGCAGTACTTC CASSSGTGRGEQYF
TRBJ1-1 many TRBV19 NA TGTGCCAGTAGTATATGGGAGGGCGGCACTGAAGCTTTCTTT CASSIWEGGTEAFF
TRBJ1-2 NA TRBV29-1 NA TGCAGCTTGGAACGAAGCTATGGCTACACCTTC CSLERSYGYTF
TRBJ2-7 many TRBV20-1 NA TGCAGTTCCTCCGGAGGGAGTCCCTACGAGCAGTACTTC CSSSGGSPYEQYF
TRBJ2-5 many TRBV10-3 NA TGTGCCATCAGTGTGCGCGGGACAGAGACCCAGTACTTC CAISVRGTETQYF
TRBJ1-2 many TRBV12-3/TRBV12-4 TRBD1 TGTGCCAGCAGTTTCGGACAGGGAATTTCTGGCTACACCTTC CASSFGQGISGYTF
TRBJ1-2 many TRBV19 NA TGTGCCAGTAGTTCCGCAGGGGACTATGGCTACACCTTC CASSSAGDYGYTF
TRBJ1-6 once TRBV18 TRBD1 TGTGCCAGCTCAAGATCGGACAGGTCAAATTCACCCCTCCACTTT CASSRSDRSNSPLHF
TRBJ2-7 once TRBV12-5 NA TGTGCTAGTGGTTTAGCCCCTCACGAGCAGTACTTC CASGLAPHEQYF
TRBJ2-7 NA TRBV7-6 NA TGTGCCAGCAGCCTCTATCCAGGGGCCTACGAGCAGTACTTC CASSLYPGAYEQYF
TRBJ1-2 once TRBV24-1 NA TGTGCCACCGAACAGGGCCACTATGGCTACACCTTC CATEQGHYGYTF